This is a list of T cell receptor beta chains from one sample in a study of T cell repertoires in cytomegalovirus infection. These receptors' targets are unknown. MiXCR, applied by TCRdb to the reads, yields one record per CDR3 protein. The table records about 350,000 distinct CDR3 sequences, roughly a third of them present only once. Sequencing used cultured PBMCs, obtained from culture after CMV antigen stimulation. Receptors originate from a human donor in good health (CMV status not recorded). Some clones in this sample may be carry-over from other donors' samples. CDR3s include the opening cysteine and the closing phenylalanine or tryptophan. Each record gives: D gene, V gene, clone size, J gene, CDR3 DNA, CDR3 protein. D genes are given only for firm matches. Part of the rows lack a size; the others show once, few, many or a class for expanded clones.

>NA|TRBV20-1|NA|TRBJ2-1
TGCAGTGCTCCAGGCCACAATGAGCAGTTCTTC
CSAPGHNEQFF
>NA|TRBV19|few|TRBJ1-5
TGTGCCAGTAGTATAGCGCAGGGCTATCAGCCCCAGCATTTT
CASSIAQGYQPQHF
>NA|TRBV4-1|many|TRBJ2-1
TGCGCCAGCAGCCAAGGGGGACCGTATGATTACAATGAGCAGTTCTTC
CASSQGGPYDYNEQFF
>NA|TRBV19|NA|TRBJ1-1
TGTGCCAGTAGTATTTGGGTTTTAAGGGGGTTGGAGCGGAACACTGAAGCTTTCTTT
CASSIWVLRGLERNTEAFF
>NA|TRBV7-9|NA|TRBJ2-5
TGTGCCAGCAGCTTAGCTCGGGACACCGAATACCAAGAGACCCAGTACTTC
CASSLARDTEYQETQYF
>NA|TRBV7-2|NA|TRBJ2-5
TGTGCCAGCAGCTCCCTAGCAGGGGGAGGAGTGGGTCAAGAGACCCAGTACTTC
CASSSLAGGGVGQETQYF
>NA|TRBV11-2|few|TRBJ2-5
TGTGCCAGCAGCTTCCAGACAGGCGGGGGTCGAGAGACCCAGTACTTC
CASSFQTGGGRETQYF
>TRBD2|TRBV7-2|few|TRBJ2-5
TGTGCCAGCAGACCCGGACTAGCGGGGGAGACCCAGTACTTC
CASRPGLAGETQYF
>TRBD2|TRBV20-1|NA|TRBJ2-3
TGCAGTGCTAGAGGCGGGAGTGGTAATACGCAGTATTTT
CSARGGSGNTQYF
>TRBD1|TRBV7-6|few|TRBJ2-4
TGTGCCAGCAGCTTAGGGGGTTCGGGACAGAAGTACTTC
CASSLGGSGQKYF
>NA|TRBV6-2/TRBV6-3|NA|TRBJ2-5
TGTGCCAGCAGTTACGGGGCAGTGATTGAGACCCAGTACTTC
CASSYGAVIETQYF
>TRBD1|TRBV5-4|once|TRBJ2-1
TGTGCCAGCAGCTTGGGTAGGGGGCCCGATCTGTTCTTC
CASSLGRGPDLFF
>NA|TRBV9|once|TRBJ2-2
TGTGCCAGCAGCGTAGACGGGGGCAAAAACACCGGGGAGCTGTTTTTT
CASSVDGGKNTGELFF
>NA|TRBV12-3/TRBV12-4|NA|TRBJ2-7
TGTGCCAGCAGAGGTAGCGGCTACTCCTACGAGCAGTACTTC
CASRGSGYSYEQYF
>NA|TRBV6-2/TRBV6-3|few|TRBJ2-5
TGTGCCAGCAGCCCTTACGAAACGGGGTACCAAGAGACCCAGTACTTC
CASSPYETGYQETQYF
>NA|TRBV12-3/TRBV12-4|few|TRBJ2-1
TGTGCCAGCAGTGTTGACAGGGACTGGAATGAGCAGTTCTTC
CASSVDRDWNEQFF
>NA|TRBV7-9|NA|TRBJ1-1
TGTGCCAGCGGGTTGCAAGCGGTCTTGAACACTGAAGCTTTCTTT
CASGLQAVLNTEAFF
>NA|TRBV7-9|few|TRBJ2-6
TGTGCCAGCAGCTTAAGCCCTTCTGGGGCCAACGTCCTGACTTTC
CASSLSPSGANVLTF
>NA|TRBV27|NA|TRBJ2-7
TGTGCCAGCAGTTTAAGTATCCGGGATCCCTACGAGCAGTACTTC
CASSLSIRDPYEQYF
>NA|TRBV5-5|few|TRBJ1-2
TGTGCCAGCAGCGGACACTATAGGCATGGCTACACCTTC
CASSGHYRHGYTF
>TRBD1|TRBV10-2|few|TRBJ2-7
TGCGCCAGCAGCTACCCGGACAGGGGGGTGGACTACGAGCAGTACTTC
CASSYPDRGVDYEQYF
>NA|TRBV28|many|TRBJ2-7
TGTGCCAGCAGTCTTCCGGGCCTCACCTACGAGCAGTACTTC
CASSLPGLTYEQYF
>NA|TRBV12-5|NA|TRBJ1-5
TGTGCTAGTGGTTTGATGGGGGGCGAGGGGAGCAATCAGCCCCAGCATTTT
CASGLMGGEGSNQPQHF
>NA|TRBV7-7|NA|TRBJ2-5
TGTGCTAGCAGCTTAGCCCCGGCGGTGAAGACCCAGTACTTC
CASSLAPAVKTQYF
>NA|TRBV20-1|few|TRBJ2-1
TGCAGTGCTAGAGGGTCTAGTGGCAACAATGAGCAGTTCTTC
CSARGSSGNNEQFF
>NA|TRBV28|few|TRBJ2-1
TGTGCCAGCAGGACCCCCAGTTCCTACAATGAGCAGTTCTTC
CASRTPSSYNEQFF
>TRBD2|TRBV7-9|many|TRBJ2-5
TGTGCCAGCAGCTCGACCGGGACTACTCCGAAGACCCAGTACTTC
CASSSTGTTPKTQYF
>NA|TRBV7-6|NA|TRBJ1-4
TGTGCCAGCAGCCTTCACGTTACCGAAAAACTGTTTTTT
CASSLHVTEKLFF
>TRBD2|TRBV4-2|NA|TRBJ2-5
TGTGCCAGCAGCCACACTAGCGGGAACCTCCTGTACCAAGAGACCCAGTACTTC
CASSHTSGNLLYQETQYF
>TRBD2|TRBV7-6|NA|TRBJ2-7
TGTGCCAGCAGTTCCCAGGTTTCCAGCGGGAGACGGAACGAGCAGTACTTC
CASSSQVSSGRRNEQYF
>TRBD1|TRBV10-3|NA|TRBJ1-1
TGTGCCATCAGTGAGGGACAGGGTAACACTGAAGCTTTCTTT
CAISEGQGNTEAFF
>TRBD2|TRBV19|many|TRBJ2-1
TGTGCCACCGGAAGCGGGAGCCGGGGGCCGAATGAGCAGTTCTTC
CATGSGSRGPNEQFF
>TRBD1|TRBV4-1|few|TRBJ1-3
TGCGCCAGCAGCCAAGGCGGGACAGGGACCGGAAACACCATATATTTT
CASSQGGTGTGNTIYF
>NA|TRBV20-1|NA|TRBJ1-5
TGCAGTGCTGGCGATGGGGCCTATAGCAATCAGCCCCAGCATTTT
CSAGDGAYSNQPQHF
>TRBD2|TRBV7-2|few|TRBJ2-5
TGTGCCAGCAGATCCGATAGCGGGAGAATGGAGACCCAGTACTTC
CASRSDSGRMETQYF
>NA|TRBV20-1|few|TRBJ2-5
TGCAGTGCCCGCGACCTCCTGGGGCAAGAGACCCAGTACTTC
CSARDLLGQETQYF
>NA|TRBV7-2|NA|TRBJ2-1
TGTGCCAGCAGCCCGGACTATCTTGGGGAGCAGTTCTTC
CASSPDYLGEQFF
>NA|TRBV20-1|NA|TRBJ1-1
TGCAGTGCCCCCCAGATGAACACTGAAGCTTTCTTT
CSAPQMNTEAFF
>TRBD2|TRBV7-9|few|TRBJ2-3
TGTGCCAGCAGCCACAATCGGCGGGAGGGCCAGTTTACGCAGTATTTT
CASSHNRREGQFTQYF
>NA|TRBV7-4|NA|TRBJ1-2
TGTGCCAGCAGCTCCTCGACGGATTTCTATGGCTACAACTTC
CASSSSTDFYGYNF
>NA|TRBV9|many|TRBJ2-5
TGTGCCAGCAGCTCGGGGGAGACCCAGTACTTC
CASSSGETQYF